Below, 11 T cell receptor beta chains from the same sample are listed, as sequenced in a study of blood T cell repertoires in COVID-19. Generated by immunoSEQ multiplex PCR, the TCRdb table keeps only in-frame clones and is missing some. The sample contains some 250,000 clones, 75% to 90% of which appear only once. The sample taken for sequencing was peripheral blood. Every receptor here comes from a young man who had recovered from COVID-19.

This rearrangement joins TRBV19 to TRBJ2-3; weak D call: TRBD1 (6 bases). The CDR3 extends over 14 amino acids. The V end was cut by 4 bases, the J end by 3 bases, with 11 bases between. Germline CDR1 LNHDA, CDR2 SQIVND (reference sequence). DNA of the CDR3: TGTGCCAGTAGTACCACAGGGTATACAGATACGCAGTATTTT. It is translated as CASSTTGYTDTQYF.

The genes are TRBV5-1 and TRBJ2-1; 7 bases line up with TRBD2. Germline V gene data show CDR1 as SGHRS and CDR2 as YFSETQ. CDR3 length: 17 residues. J lost 8 bases, V lost 0 bases, and 14 bases had no gene match. CDR3 protein: CASSLGVGQLAGDEQFF. CDR3 coding DNA: TGCGCCAGCAGCTTGGGGGTGGGTCAACTGGCGGGAGATGAGCAGTTCTTC.

The genes are TRBV19 and TRBJ1-3, with D possibly being TRBD1 (5 bases). The CDR3 extends over 15 amino acids. V was clipped by 3 bases and J by 0 bases, with 9 bases between them. Germline CDR1 reads LNHDA; CDR2 reads SQIVND (reference sequence). This chain's CDR3 is CASSISGDSGNTIYF. The CDR3 nucleotides read TGTGCCAGTAGTATTTCGGGGGACTCTGGAAACACCATATATTTT.

The rearrangement joins TRBV3-1 (or the pseudogene TRBV3-2) to TRBJ2-1; 7 nucleotides align to TRBD1. Germline CDR1 is LGHDT and CDR2 is YNNKEL (reference sequence). Trimming cost V 2 bases and J 7 bases; bases outside gene matches: 2. The CDR3 is 13 amino acids. CDR3 nucleotide sequence: TGTGCCAGCAGCCAACTCAGGGGGAATGAGCAGTTCTTC. Protein: CASSQLRGNEQFF.

The rearrangement joins TRBV5-4 to TRBJ2-7, with 7 bases matching TRBD1. The CDR3 runs to 14 residues. Germline lookup yields CDR1 SGHNT and CDR2 YYREEE (reference sequence). Trimming cost V 5 bases and J 0 bases; bases outside gene matches: 5. The CDR3 sequence is CASRRDSTSYEQYF. CDR3 in DNA: TGTGCCAGCAGACGGGACAGCACCTCCTACGAGCAGTACTTC.

The J gene is TRBJ1-2, the V gene TRBV29-1; D unresolved. V was pared by 8 bases and J by 0 bases, with 13 bases between. This CDR3 is 13 amino acids long. Germline assignment: CDR1 SQVTM and CDR2 ANQGSEA. The CDR3 DNA follows: TGCAGCACGTTACGAGTAACTAACTATGGCTACACCTTC. Its protein product is CSTLRVTNYGYTF.

This clone was detected only once. J is TRBJ2-2 and V is TRBV7-9; 7 nucleotides agree with TRBD2. The trim removed 2 bases at V and 3 bases at J, leaving 3 bases unmatched. This CDR3 comprises 15 residues. Germline CDR1 is SEHNR and CDR2 is FQNEAQ (reference sequence). CDR3 DNA sequence: TGTGCCAGCAGCTTATCGGGGGGTGACACCGGGGAGCTGTTTTTT. Translation: CASSLSGGDTGELFF.

This clone is a singleton in its sample. This chain joins TRBV10-2 and TRBJ2-3, with 14 bases aligning to TRBD2. The CDR3 covers 18 residues. Germline assignment: CDR1 WSHSY and CDR2 SAAADI. With V trimmed by 2 bases and J by 0 bases, 4 bases remained unmatched. CDR3: CASSEGLAGGTSTDTQYF. DNA of the CDR3: TGCGCCAGCAGTGAGGGACTAGCGGGGGGAACTAGCACAGATACGCAGTATTTT.

J is TRBJ1-1 and V is TRBV6-7; 8 positions match TRBD1. TRBV6-7 is an ORF, and what it does is uncertain. The CDR3 length is 14 residues. Trimming cost V 9 bases and J 6 bases; bases outside gene matches: 12. Written as DNA, the CDR3 is TGTGCCAGGTCCTTAGGACAGGGAATCCCTGAAGCTTTCTTT. Translating gives CARSLGQGIPEAFF.

This clone was seen once. The rearrangement joins TRBV5-4 to TRBJ1-1; 7 bases fit TRBD1. Germline CDR1 is SGHNT and CDR2 is YYREEE (reference sequence). CDR3 length: 14 amino acids. V lost 4 bases and J lost 1; bases outside the gene matches: 4. The CDR3 region has the DNA TGTGCCAGCAGCCTCGGACAGGCGAACACTGAAGCTTTCTTT. Its protein product is CASSLGQANTEAFF.

This chain connects TRBV5-4 to TRBJ2-3, with D possibly matching TRBD1 (5 bases). This CDR3 spans 15 amino acids. Germline V gene lookup returns CDR1 SGHNT and CDR2 YYREEE (reference sequence). Trimming pared 4 bases from V and 4 bases from J, leaving 16 bases between. This CDR3 reads CASSEQESIADTQYF. In DNA form, the CDR3 reads TGTGCCAGCAGCGAACAGGAAAGCATAGCAGATACGCAGTATTTT. The complete variable domain, with remaining parts taken from reference TRBV5-4 and TRBJ2-3, reads ETGVTQSPTHLIKTRGQQVTLRCSSQSGHNTVSWYQQALGQGPQFIFQYYREEENGRGNFPPRFSGLQFPNYSSELNVNALELDDSALYLCASSEQESIADTQYFGPGTRLTVL.